The present T cell receptor beta chain was sequenced within a study of blood T cell repertoires in COVID-19. Authors' data handling: Reference gene primer amplification yielded estimated nucleated cell counts. Only in-frame clones appear in the TCRdb table, and some are missing; sequencing was by immunoSEQ multiplex PCR. D and trimming come from the DNA, and the V and J calls and clone size come from that table. Of about 35,000 clones listed, 83% are singletons. V was shortened by 3 bases and J by 11 bases, with 9 bases between the two germline ends. Germline loops: CDR1 SGDLS, CDR2 YYNGEE. The CDR3 length is 12 residues.

The TCR sequence derives from a man over 45 with acute or convalescent COVID-19. The gene calls are TRBV9 and TRBJ1-6; tentatively, D is TRBD1 (5 bases). The sample taken for sequencing was peripheral blood. The CDR3 sequence is CASSEGFPPLHF. CDR3 nucleotides: TGTGCCAGCAGCGAGGGGTTTCCACCCCTCCACTTT.